The clone carrying this T cell receptor (beta chain) was counted between two and nine times. Its antigen is not known. The sample originates from a study of T cells in localized non-small cell lung cancer. Study-level results: Because only a single region of the tumor was sequenced, heterogeneity remains possible. Clonality of T cells reached its maximum in uninvolved adjacent lung, surpassing tumor. Adjacent lung had a median 57 of the 100 largest tumor clones. Longer survival (overall) was linked to higher T cell density in blood.

This CDR3 spans 15 amino acids. The germline gives CDR1 LNHNV, CDR2 YYDKDF (reference sequence). J lost 8 bases, V lost 3 bases, and 9 bases had no gene match. This table comes from immunoSEQ multiplex PCR, and its TCRdb copy is limited to in-frame clones, with some not included. The repertoire consists of more than 2,500 clones, with about 32% occurring once and the leading ten covering 10% to 15%. The receptor was derived from a woman aged 35 to 70 with stage III lung adenocarcinoma. The gene calls are TRBV15 and TRBJ2-1; 8 bases are shared with TRBD2. Source: lung tumor tissue, taken before any cancer treatment. CDR3 sequence reads: CATSSDIGRVDEQFF. CDR3 DNA: TGTGCCACCAGCAGTGATATCGGGAGGGTGGATGAGCAGTTCTTC.